What follows are 23 T cell receptor beta chains derived from one specimen sequenced in a study of beta chain features in type 1 diabetes. Whole-study results and caveats: Across all four CD4+ subsets, people with type 1 diabetes showed modestly shorter TCRB CDR3s.

These receptors lack a known antigen. Reverse transcription of all isolated RNA meant that expressed TCRB transcripts were sequenced. Sequenced by immunoSEQ multiplex PCR; TCRdb stores in-frame clones only, minus some. The sample lists around 710,000 clones, 12% occurring once. Sample: naive CD4+ T cells from blood. The receptors here all came from a man between 25 and 39 years old with type 1 diabetes.

The chain employs TRBV14 and TRBJ2-1; D is ambiguous. The CDR3 sequence is 18 residues long. Germline CDR1 reads SGHDN; CDR2 reads FVKESK. Between the trimmed V and J ends, which lost 0 bases and 2 bases, there was a span of 17 bases. CDR3 residues: CASSQEPYLTEAYNEQFF. DNA for the CDR3: TGTGCCAGCAGCCAAGAACCCTATCTGACGGAAGCCTACAATGAGCAGTTCTTC.

This clone turned up a few times. The chain combines TRBV6-5 with TRBJ2-3; D gene unclear. The CDR3 is 16 residues long. V was shortened by 0 bases and J by 1 base, with 11 bases between the two germline ends. Germline CDR1 is MNHEY and CDR2 is SVGAGI. In nucleotides, the CDR3 is TGTGCCAGCAGTTACTCGAGACGTCACGGCACAGATACGCAGTATTTT. Protein sequence: CASSYSRRHGTDTQYF.

The chain is built from TRBV4-3 and TRBJ2-6; D tentatively fits TRBD1 or TRBD2 (5 bases each). The V and J ends lost 3 bases and 0 bases respectively, with 12 bases between them. Germline loops: CDR1 LGHNA, CDR2 YSLEER. The CDR3 consists of 17 residues. CDR3 amino acids: CASSQDPGTSGANVLTF. The CDR3 nucleotides read TGCGCCAGCAGCCAGGATCCAGGGACCTCTGGGGCCAACGTCCTGACTTTC.

This sequence joins TRBV7-9 and TRBJ2-7; unclear D gene. V shed 1 base and J shed 2 bases, with 12 bases lying between them. Germline V gives CDR1 SEHNR, CDR2 FQNEAQ (reference sequence). This CDR3 region has 15 residues. This CDR3 is CASSLGGATAYEQYF. The CDR3 nucleotides are TGTGCCAGCAGCTTAGGCGGCGCCACAGCCTACGAGCAGTACTTC.

There are a few counts of this clone. V gene TRBV5-1 combines with J gene TRBJ2-7, with TRBD2 as a possible D gene (5 bases). Looked up from germline, CDR1 is SGHRS and CDR2 is YFSETQ. CDR3 length: 14 residues. V lost 2 bases to trimming and J lost 3 bases, with 12 bases between them. CDR3 protein: CASSFREGFYEQYF. The CDR3 nucleotides are TGCGCCAGCAGCTTCCGCGAGGGCTTCTACGAGCAGTACTTC.

The V call is TRBV19, the J call TRBJ2-2; 7 bases fit TRBD2. The CDR3 consists of 14 residues. Germline V gene sequence: CDR1 LNHDA, CDR2 SQIVND (reference sequence). J gave up 1 base and V 6 bases, and 2 bases lay outside the gene matches. The CDR3 sequence is CASRASGNTGELFF. In DNA, the CDR3 is TGTGCCAGTAGGGCTAGCGGGAACACCGGGGAGCTGTTTTTT.

The chain links TRBV25-1 to TRBJ1-2, with a possible D match to TRBD1 (5 bases). The CDR3 has 16 residues. Germline loops: CDR1 MGHDK, CDR2 SYGVNS. V lost 5 bases and J lost 8, with 24 bases in between. CDR3 coding DNA: TGTGCCAGCAGTTCTTCCCGTGGGGGACTCCGAGGGGGCTACACCTTC. As protein: CASSSSRGGLRGGYTF.

This clone was counted between two and nine times. The chain couples TRBV14 to TRBJ1-1; D call uncertain. V was cut by 0 bases and J by 6 bases, with 8 bases left in between. Germline assignment: CDR1 SGHDN and CDR2 FVKESK. The CDR3 has 13 amino acids. The CDR3 bases are TGTGCCAGCAGCCAAGAAATCCTCTCTGAAGCTTTCTTT. It codes for CASSQEILSEAFF.

This clone was observed a few times. The chain recombines TRBV10-3 with TRBJ2-2, with D maybe TRBD2 (5 bases). This CDR3 is 12 amino acids long. Germline V gives CDR1 ENHRY, CDR2 SYGVKD. The V end was cut by 5 bases, the J end by 5 bases, with 6 bases between. CDR3 nucleotide sequence: TGTGCCATCAGTTGGGAGACCGGGGAGCTGTTTTTT. This encodes CAISWETGELFF.

This clone came up a few times. V is TRBV7-9 and J is TRBJ1-6; the match to TRBD1 covers 7 bases. The CDR3 is 17 residues long. V gave up 2 bases and J gave up 14 bases; unmatched junction bases: 18. Germline CDR1 is SEHNR and CDR2 is FQNEAQ (reference sequence). CDR3 DNA sequence: TGTGCCAGCAGCTTAAAACGTGGGACAGTAGCCCTCGGGGCCCTCCACTTT. Translated, it gives CASSLKRGTVALGALHF. Combining the CDR3 with reference TRBV7-9 and TRBJ1-6 gives the whole variable domain DTGVSQNPRHKITKRGQNVTFRCDPISEHNRLYWYRQTLGQGPEFLTYFQNEAQLEKSRLLSDRFSAERPKGSFSTLEIQRTEQGDSAMYLCASSLKRGTVALGALHFGNGTRLTVT.

Only a few counts were recorded for this clone. The genes are TRBV4-3 and TRBJ2-5; a weak D match, TRBD1 (7 bases). The CDR3 runs to 16 residues. Per the germline V gene, CDR1 is LGHNA and CDR2 is YSLEER. Trimming shortened V by 0 bases and J by 4 bases, and 15 bases separated the two germline ends. The CDR3: CASSQDTQGRGETQYF. The CDR3 DNA reads TGCGCCAGCAGCCAAGACACACAGGGGCGGGGAGAGACCCAGTACTTC.

The V call is TRBV19, the J call TRBJ1-5; D is perhaps TRBD1 (5 bases). Germline V gene lookup returns CDR1 LNHDA and CDR2 SQIVND (reference sequence). This CDR3 has 15 residues. Trimming shortened V by 3 bases and J by 4 bases, and 13 bases separated the two germline ends. The CDR3 nucleotides are TGTGCCAGTAGTATGGCCGGGACCCTAAATCAGCCCCAGCATTTT. Residues: CASSMAGTLNQPQHF.

The table lists this clone with a few counts. The V call is TRBV30, the J call TRBJ1-2; tentative D call: TRBD1 (5 bases). Germline assignment: CDR1 GTSNPN and CDR2 SVGIG (reference sequence). This CDR3 is built from 12 residues. Trimming shortened V by 4 bases and J by 5 bases, and 11 bases separated the two germline ends. CDR3 loop: CAWKGLAYGYTF. The CDR3 DNA reads as TGTGCCTGGAAGGGGTTGGCGTATGGCTACACCTTC.

The DNA of the CDR3 is TGTGCAAGTCGCTTAGAGCGACTAGCGAATACTGAGCAGTTCTTC. Amino acid sequence: CASRLERLANTEQFF. The genes are TRBV12-2 and TRBJ2-1; the D call in the table, TRBD2, was not verified against the DNA. TRBV12-2 corresponds to a pseudogene. The CDR3 loop spans 15 amino acids.

This chain links TRBV2 with TRBJ2-1, with D possibly called TRBD1 or TRBD2 (5 bases each). Germline-derived CDR1 and CDR2 are SNHLY and FYNNEI. The CDR3 contains 11 residues. V was cut by 1 base and J by 15 bases, with 10 bases left in between. In nucleotides, the CDR3 is TGTGCCAGCAGTGAAGGTGGGGACGGGTTCTTC. Protein product: CASSEGGDGFF.

This clone was observed a handful of times. This rearrangement joins TRBV4-3 to TRBJ2-1; 8 bases line up with TRBD1. This CDR3 is 17 amino acids long. The J segment lost 6 bases and the V segment lost 4 bases, leaving 14 bases of the junction unmatched. CDR1 is LGHNA and CDR2 is YSLEER in the germline V gene. The CDR3 DNA is TGCGCCAGCAGCCCTCATACGCGGGACAGGCGGATCAATGAGCAGTTCTTC. Its protein product is CASSPHTRDRRINEQFF.

This clone was observed a few times. The CDR3 sequence: CASTHRLQGALVYEQYF. In nucleotides, the CDR3 is TGTGCCAGCACCCACCGCTTACAGGGGGCACTGGTCTACGAGCAGTACTTC. The chain recombines TRBV21-1 with TRBJ2-7; the table's D call, TRBD1, was not checked against the DNA. TRBV21-1 is a recognized pseudogene. The CDR3 spans 17 residues.

This sequence joins TRBV7-3 and TRBJ1-2; D uncertain. There are 11 residues in the CDR3. Trimming stripped 8 bases from V and 4 bases from J, with 8 bases between. The germline gives CDR1 SGHTA, CDR2 FQGTGA. The CDR3 region is CASEGRYGYTF. CDR3 in DNA: TGTGCCAGCGAGGGCCGCTATGGCTACACCTTC.

This clone was detected only a few times. The genes are TRBV18 and TRBJ2-3; D remains unclear. The CDR3 totals 14 residues. Germline V gene sequence: CDR1 KGHSH, CDR2 LQKENI. V gave up 4 bases and J gave up 2 bases, with 10 bases separating them. CDR3 loop: CASSRDPNTDTQYF. CDR3 sequence (DNA): TGTGCCAGCTCACGAGACCCAAACACAGATACGCAGTATTTT. Based on the CDR3 plus reference TRBV18 and TRBJ2-3, the full variable domain is NAGVMQNPRHLVRRRGQEARLRCSPMKGHSHVYWYRQLPEEGLKFMVYLQKENIIDESGMPKERFSAEFPKEGPSILRIQQVVRGDSAAYFCASSRDPNTDTQYFGPGTRLTVL.

This clone has more than one count but fewer than ten. The chain is built from TRBV10-3 and TRBJ1-6, with TRBD1 as a possible D gene (6 bases). CDR1 is ENHRY and CDR2 is SYGVKD in the germline V gene. The CDR3 runs 14 residues. Trimming shortened V by 8 bases and J by 7 bases, and 15 bases separated the two germline ends. This chain's CDR3 is CAIGGQGRNSPLHF. The CDR3 region has the DNA TGTGCCATCGGGGGGCAGGGGAGGAATTCACCCCTCCACTTT.

This clone was detected a few times. The genes are TRBV19 and TRBJ1-2; 10 bases map to TRBD1. Germline trimming cut 6 bases from V and 4 bases from J; bases unmatched to any gene: 2. The CDR3 covers 13 residues. Germline V gene lookup returns CDR1 LNHDA and CDR2 SQIVND (reference sequence). CDR3 region: CASRTGGAYGYTF. In DNA form, the CDR3 reads TGTGCCAGTAGGACAGGGGGCGCCTATGGCTACACCTTC.

This clone showed up just a few times. The chain is built from TRBV19 and TRBJ2-7, with 10 bases fitting TRBD1. After removal of 0 bases from V and 2 bases from J, the junction contained 13 bases not matched to a gene. Germline loops: CDR1 LNHDA, CDR2 SQIVND (reference sequence). This CDR3 contains 19 residues. This CDR3 reads CASSIDGGAGQGGTYEQYF. Written as DNA, the CDR3 is TGTGCCAGTAGTATAGATGGAGGTGCAGGACAGGGGGGAACCTACGAGCAGTACTTC.

This clone has a handful of counts. The gene calls are TRBV7-2 and TRBJ2-7, with D possibly being TRBD2 (6 bases). The V end was cut by 3 bases, the J end by 0 bases, with 9 bases between. Germline CDR1 and CDR2: SGHTA and FQGNSA. This CDR3 is 14 amino acids long. CDR3 nucleotide sequence: TGTGCCAGCAGCTTCGGGACTCGCTCCTACGAGCAGTACTTC. Its translation is CASSFGTRSYEQYF.